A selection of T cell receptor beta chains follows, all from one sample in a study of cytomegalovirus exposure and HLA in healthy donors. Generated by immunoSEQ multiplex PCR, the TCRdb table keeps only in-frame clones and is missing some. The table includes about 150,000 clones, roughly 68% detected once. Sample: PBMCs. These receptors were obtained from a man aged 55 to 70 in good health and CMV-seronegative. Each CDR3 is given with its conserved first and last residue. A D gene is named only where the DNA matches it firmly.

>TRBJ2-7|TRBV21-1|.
CASSKGASGRPYEQYF
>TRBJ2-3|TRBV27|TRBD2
CASSILAGGSTDTQYF
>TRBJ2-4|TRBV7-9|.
CASSPRTLAKNIQYF
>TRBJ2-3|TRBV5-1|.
CASSLVVSGEDTQYF
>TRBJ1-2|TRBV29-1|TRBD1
CSARQGPNYGYTF
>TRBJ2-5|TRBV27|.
CASSLFLQETQYF
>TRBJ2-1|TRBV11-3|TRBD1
CASSLGTGTYNEQFF
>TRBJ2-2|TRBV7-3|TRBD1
CASSPWTGEGGELFF
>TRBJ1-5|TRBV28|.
CASSLQGRFNQPQHF
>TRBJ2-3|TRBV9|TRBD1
CASRAKGQDRDTQYF
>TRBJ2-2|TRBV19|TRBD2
CATLQSGSSDGELFF
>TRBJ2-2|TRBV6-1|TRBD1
CASSGTGTGWNTGELFF
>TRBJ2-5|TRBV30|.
CAWSGGRKETQYF
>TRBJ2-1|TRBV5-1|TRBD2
CASSFPITSGETSSYNEQFF
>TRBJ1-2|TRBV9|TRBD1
CASSVSGQGAGGYTF
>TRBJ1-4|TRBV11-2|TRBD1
CASSLTGGSNEKLFF
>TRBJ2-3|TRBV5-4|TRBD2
CASSFGLAGQDTQYF
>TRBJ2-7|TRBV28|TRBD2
CASSSYALAESSYEQYF
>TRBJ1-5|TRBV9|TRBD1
CASSPDRGNQPQHF
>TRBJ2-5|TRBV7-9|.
CASSPPGGSQGTQYF
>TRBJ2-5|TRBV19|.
CASSLRGGDQYF
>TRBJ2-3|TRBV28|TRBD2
CASSLKGLADTDTQYF
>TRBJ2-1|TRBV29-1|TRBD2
CSVEKRPPRAGGPYNEQFF
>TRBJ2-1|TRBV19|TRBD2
CASSRLAGGINEQFF
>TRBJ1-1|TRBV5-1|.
CASSLDRAGGTEAFF
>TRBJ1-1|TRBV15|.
CATSREGAAVTEAFF
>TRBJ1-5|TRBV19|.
CASSIAAGKGQPQHF
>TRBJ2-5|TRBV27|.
CASSLRVQETQYF
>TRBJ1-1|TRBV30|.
CAWSLNPLNTEAFF
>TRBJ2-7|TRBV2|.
CASDEARLSYEQYF
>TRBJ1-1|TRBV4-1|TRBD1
CASSQIPGQGSRGTEAFF
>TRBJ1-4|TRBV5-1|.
CASSLVGRSSLFF
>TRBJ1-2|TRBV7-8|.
CASSLEVTTSGYTF
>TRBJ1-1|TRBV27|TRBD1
CASSLRGPNRGGANTEAFF
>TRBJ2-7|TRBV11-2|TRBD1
CASSSSGTESYEQYF
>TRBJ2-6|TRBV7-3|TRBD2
CASSPTRRGGYGSGANVLTF
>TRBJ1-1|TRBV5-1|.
CASSLVYRNTEAFF
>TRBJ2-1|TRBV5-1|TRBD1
CASSSYRGRGNEQFF
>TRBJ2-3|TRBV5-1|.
CASSASDREDTQYF
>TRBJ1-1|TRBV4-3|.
CASSHGWGGTEAFF
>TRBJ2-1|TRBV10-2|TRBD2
CASSESGSEANEQFF
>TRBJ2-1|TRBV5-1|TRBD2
CASRITSDLADEQFF
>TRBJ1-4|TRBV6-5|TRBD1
CASRLTGGDYEKLFF
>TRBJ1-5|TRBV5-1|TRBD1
CASSPLAGGSNQPQHF
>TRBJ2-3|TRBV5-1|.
CASSFSQESTDTQYF
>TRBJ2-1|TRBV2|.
CAGTGREEDEQFF
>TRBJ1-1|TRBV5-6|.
CASSLALAAEAFF
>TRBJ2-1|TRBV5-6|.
CASSPAGVNEQFF
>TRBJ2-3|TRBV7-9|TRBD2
CASSSAGATDTQYF
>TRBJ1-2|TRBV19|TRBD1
CASSVGQGLNYGYTF
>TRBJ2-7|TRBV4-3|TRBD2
CASSQGTSGALYEQYF
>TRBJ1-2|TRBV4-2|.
CASSPQMDSYGYTF
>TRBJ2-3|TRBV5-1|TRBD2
CASSLRSGRATDTQYF
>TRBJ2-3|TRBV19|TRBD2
CASSSGTSGSTDTQYF
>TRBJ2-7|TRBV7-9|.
CASSLVSEDYEQYF
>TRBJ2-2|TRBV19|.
CASSIGGGELFF
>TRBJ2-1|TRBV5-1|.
CASSLGPGAFRDEQFF
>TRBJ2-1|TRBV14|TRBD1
CASSQDSTGMDEQFF
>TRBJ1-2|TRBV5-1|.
CASSLGQLSYGYTF
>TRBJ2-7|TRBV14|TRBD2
CASSQEAGLAVLRYEQYF